This T cell receptor beta chain comes out of a study of OX40 agonist ivuxolimab in advanced cancers. Study-level information: Given to patients was ivuxolimab, an agonistic anti-OX40 (CD134) antibody. The study reported partial responses in three patients: one hepatocellular carcinoma, two cutaneous melanoma. Study conclusions and caveats: In CD8+ T cells, expanded clones were on average more numerous than in CD4+.

As regards this clone: The antigen is unknown.

Sequencing was performed with immunoSEQ multiplex PCR; in TCRdb, only in-frame clones are kept and a portion is missing. Of tens of thousands of clones in the sample, 88% were seen once. CDR1 and CDR2 from the germline V gene are SGHNT and YYREEE (reference sequence). This CDR3 comprises 16 residues. V gave up 2 bases and J gave up 5 bases; unmatched junction bases: 7. Material: CD4+ or CD8+ T cells sorted from blood, obtained in a trial of the OX40 agonist ivuxolimab. This TCR was recovered from an adult with an advanced solid tumor such as melanoma, head and neck, liver or kidney cancer. V usage is TRBV5-4 and J usage is TRBJ2-1, with 10 positions matching TRBD2. The chain's CDR3 is CASSFSTSGPHNEQFF. CDR3 sequence (DNA): TGTGCCAGCAGCTTTTCGACTAGCGGGCCCCACAATGAGCAGTTCTTC.